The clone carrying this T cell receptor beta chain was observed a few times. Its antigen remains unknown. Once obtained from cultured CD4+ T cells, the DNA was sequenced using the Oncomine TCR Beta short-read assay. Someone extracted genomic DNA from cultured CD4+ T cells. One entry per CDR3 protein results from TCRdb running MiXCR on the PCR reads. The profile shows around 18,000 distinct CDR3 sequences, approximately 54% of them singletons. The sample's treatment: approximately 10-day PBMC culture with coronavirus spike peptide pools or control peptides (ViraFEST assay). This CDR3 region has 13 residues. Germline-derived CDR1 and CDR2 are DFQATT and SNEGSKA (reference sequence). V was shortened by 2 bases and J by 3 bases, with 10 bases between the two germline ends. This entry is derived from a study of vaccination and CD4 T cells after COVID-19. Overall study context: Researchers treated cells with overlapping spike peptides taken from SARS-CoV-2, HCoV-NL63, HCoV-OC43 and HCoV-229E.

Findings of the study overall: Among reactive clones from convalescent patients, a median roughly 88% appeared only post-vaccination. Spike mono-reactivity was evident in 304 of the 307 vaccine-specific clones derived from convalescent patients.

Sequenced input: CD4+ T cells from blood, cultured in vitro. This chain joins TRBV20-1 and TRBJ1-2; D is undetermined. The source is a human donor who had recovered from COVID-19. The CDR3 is CSARYDGHYGYTF. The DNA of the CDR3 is TGCAGTGCTAGATATGACGGGCACTATGGCTACACCTTC.